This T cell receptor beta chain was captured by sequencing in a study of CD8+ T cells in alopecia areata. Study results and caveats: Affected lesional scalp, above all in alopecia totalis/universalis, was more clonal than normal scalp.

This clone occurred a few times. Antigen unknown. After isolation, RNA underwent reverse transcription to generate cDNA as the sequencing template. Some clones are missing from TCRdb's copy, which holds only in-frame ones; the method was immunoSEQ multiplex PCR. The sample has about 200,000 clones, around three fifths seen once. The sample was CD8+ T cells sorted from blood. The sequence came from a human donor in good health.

The CDR3 here is CSSMGDNEKLFF. CDR3 DNA: TGCAGCTCTATGGGGGATAATGAAAAACTGTTTTTT. The rearrangement uses TRBV29-1 and TRBJ1-4; maybe TRBD1 (5 bases). The germline V and J ends were trimmed by 8 bases and 4 bases, with 11 bases remaining between them. CDR1 is SQVTM, CDR2 ANQGSEA, per germline. This CDR3 region has 12 residues.